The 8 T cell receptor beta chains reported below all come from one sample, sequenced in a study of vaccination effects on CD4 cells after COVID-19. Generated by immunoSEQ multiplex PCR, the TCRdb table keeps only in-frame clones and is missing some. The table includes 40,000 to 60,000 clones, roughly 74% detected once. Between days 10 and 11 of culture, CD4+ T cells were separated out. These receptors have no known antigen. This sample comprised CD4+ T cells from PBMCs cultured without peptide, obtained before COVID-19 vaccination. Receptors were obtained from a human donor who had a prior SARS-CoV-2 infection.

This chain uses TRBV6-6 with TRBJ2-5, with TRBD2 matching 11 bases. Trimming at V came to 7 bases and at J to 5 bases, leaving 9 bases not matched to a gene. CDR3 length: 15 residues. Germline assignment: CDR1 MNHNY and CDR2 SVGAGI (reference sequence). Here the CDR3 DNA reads TGTGCCAGCACCCTTAGCGGGAGGGCCCGGGAGACCCAGTACTTC. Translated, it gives CASTLSGRARETQYF.

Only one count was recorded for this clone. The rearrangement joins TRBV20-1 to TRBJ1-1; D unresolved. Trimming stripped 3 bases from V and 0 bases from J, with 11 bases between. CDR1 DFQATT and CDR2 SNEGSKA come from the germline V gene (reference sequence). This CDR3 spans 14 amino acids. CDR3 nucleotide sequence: TGCAGTGCTAGTTTTGCGTGGATGAACACTGAAGCTTTCTTT. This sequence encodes CSASFAWMNTEAFF.

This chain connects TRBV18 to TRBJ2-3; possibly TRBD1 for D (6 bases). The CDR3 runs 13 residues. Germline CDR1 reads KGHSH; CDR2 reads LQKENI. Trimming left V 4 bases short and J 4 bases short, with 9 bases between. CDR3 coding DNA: TGTGCCAGCTCACGCCCAGGGGCAGATACGCAGTATTTT. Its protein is CASSRPGADTQYF.

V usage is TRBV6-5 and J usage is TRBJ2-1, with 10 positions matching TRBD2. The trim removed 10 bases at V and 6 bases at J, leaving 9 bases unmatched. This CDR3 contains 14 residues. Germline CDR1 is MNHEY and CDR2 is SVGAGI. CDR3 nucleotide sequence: TGTGCCACCACACCGGGACTAGCGAGCAATGAGCAGTTCTTC. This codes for CATTPGLASNEQFF.

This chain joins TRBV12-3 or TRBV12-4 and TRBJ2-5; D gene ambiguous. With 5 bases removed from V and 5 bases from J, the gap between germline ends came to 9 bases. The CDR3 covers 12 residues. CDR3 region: CASSPYRETQYF. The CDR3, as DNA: TGTGCCAGCAGTCCATACCGTGAGACCCAGTACTTC.

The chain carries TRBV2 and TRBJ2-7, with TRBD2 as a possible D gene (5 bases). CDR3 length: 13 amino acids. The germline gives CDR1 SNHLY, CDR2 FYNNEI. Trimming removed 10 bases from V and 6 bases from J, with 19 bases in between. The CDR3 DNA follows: TGTGCCACCGAATTAGACGGAGGATCCGAGCAGTACTTC. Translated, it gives CATELDGGSEQYF.

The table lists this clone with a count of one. The CDR3 reads CASSPPTRLNTEAFF. The CDR3 nucleotides are TGTGCCAGCTCACCACCGACACGGCTGAACACTGAAGCTTTCTTT. The J gene is TRBJ1-1, the V gene TRBV18; D gene unclear. Trimming left V 0 bases short and J 0 bases short, with 8 bases between. CDR3 size: 15 residues. In germline, CDR1 is KGHSH, CDR2 LQKENI.

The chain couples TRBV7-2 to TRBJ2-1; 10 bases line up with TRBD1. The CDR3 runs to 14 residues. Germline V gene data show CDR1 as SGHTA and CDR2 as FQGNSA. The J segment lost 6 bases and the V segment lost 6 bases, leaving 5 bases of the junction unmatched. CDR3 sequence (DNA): TGTGCCAGCAGTCCGGGACAGGGGTCCAATGAGCAGTTCTTC. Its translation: CASSPGQGSNEQFF.